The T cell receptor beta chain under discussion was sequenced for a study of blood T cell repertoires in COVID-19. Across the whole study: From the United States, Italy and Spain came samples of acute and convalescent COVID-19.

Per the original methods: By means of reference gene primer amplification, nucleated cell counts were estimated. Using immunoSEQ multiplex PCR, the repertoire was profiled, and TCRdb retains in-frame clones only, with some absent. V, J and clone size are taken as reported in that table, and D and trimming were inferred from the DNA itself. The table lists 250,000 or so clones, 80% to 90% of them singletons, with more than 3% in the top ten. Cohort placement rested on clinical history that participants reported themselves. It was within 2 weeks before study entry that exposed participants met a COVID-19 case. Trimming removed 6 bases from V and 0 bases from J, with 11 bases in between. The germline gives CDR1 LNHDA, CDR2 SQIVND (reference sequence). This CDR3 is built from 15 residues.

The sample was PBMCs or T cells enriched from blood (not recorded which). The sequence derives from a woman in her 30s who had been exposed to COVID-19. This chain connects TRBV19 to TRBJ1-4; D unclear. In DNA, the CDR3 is TGTGCCAGTAGCCTAGGCTCTGCAACTAATGAAAAACTGTTTTTT. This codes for CASSLGSATNEKLFF. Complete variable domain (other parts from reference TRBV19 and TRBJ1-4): DGGITQSPKYLFRKEGQNVTLSCEQNLNHDAMYWYRQDPGQGLRLIYYSQIVNDFQKGDIAEGYSVSREKKESFPLTVTSAQKNPTAFYLCASSLGSATNEKLFFGSGTQLSVL.